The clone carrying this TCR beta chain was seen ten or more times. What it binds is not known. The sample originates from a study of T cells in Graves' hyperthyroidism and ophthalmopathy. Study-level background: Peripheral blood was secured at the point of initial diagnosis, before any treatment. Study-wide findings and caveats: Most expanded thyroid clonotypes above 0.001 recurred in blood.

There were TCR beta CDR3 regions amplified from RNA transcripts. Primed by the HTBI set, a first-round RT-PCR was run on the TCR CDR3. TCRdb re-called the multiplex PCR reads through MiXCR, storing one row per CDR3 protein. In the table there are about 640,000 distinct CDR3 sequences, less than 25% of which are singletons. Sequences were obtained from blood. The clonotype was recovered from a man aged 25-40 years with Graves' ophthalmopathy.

The CDR3 DNA follows: TGTGCCAGCAGCTTAGCTCGGGGGGCCAACGTCCTGACTTTC. Protein product: CASSLARGANVLTF. The rearrangement joins TRBV7-2 to TRBJ2-6; no clear D. The V gene's germline CDR1 is SGHTA and CDR2 FQGNSA. The V end was cut by 0 bases, the J end by 4 bases, with 4 bases between. This CDR3 is 14 amino acids long.